A selection of T cell receptor beta chains follows, all from one sample in a study of shared clonotypes between healthy human individuals. Profiled with immunoSEQ multiplex PCR; TCRdb holds only in-frame clones, not every one. The profile shows about 2 million clones, just under 95% of them singletons. The sequencing sample was made of naive CD8+ T cells sorted from blood. The source of these receptors is a man between 18 and 35 years old in good health. CDR3s include the opening cysteine and the closing phenylalanine or tryptophan. Each record gives: clone size, V gene, J gene, D gene, CDR3 protein, CDR3 DNA. A D gene is named only where the DNA matches it firmly. The size entry is marked missing in some rows and otherwise reads once, few, many or a size class.

clone_size: -; v_call: TRBV11-2; j_call: TRBJ2-7; d_call: TRBD1; cdr3_aa: CASSFSKGQGTYEQYF; cdr3_nt: TGTGCCAGCAGCTTTAGTAAGGGACAGGGGACCTACGAGCAGTACTTC
clone_size: -; v_call: TRBV29-1; j_call: TRBJ1-2; d_call: -; cdr3_aa: CSVEDLLETNYGYTF; cdr3_nt: TGCAGCGTTGAAGATCTTCTAGAAACCAACTATGGCTACACCTTC
clone_size: -; v_call: TRBV6-1; j_call: TRBJ2-2; d_call: -; cdr3_aa: CASMTYTGELFF; cdr3_nt: TGTGCCAGCATGACGTACACCGGGGAGCTGTTTTTT
clone_size: once; v_call: TRBV5-4; j_call: TRBJ2-7; d_call: -; cdr3_aa: CASSLGPPSYEQYF; cdr3_nt: TGTGCCAGCAGCTTGGGTCCGCCATCCTACGAGCAGTACTTC
clone_size: -; v_call: TRBV10-3; j_call: TRBJ2-1; d_call: TRBD2; cdr3_aa: CAIGNVAGGNNEQFF; cdr3_nt: TGTGCCATCGGGAATGTAGCGGGAGGCAACAATGAGCAGTTCTTC
clone_size: -; v_call: TRBV4-1; j_call: TRBJ2-7; d_call: -; cdr3_aa: CASSQTTRYEQYF; cdr3_nt: TGCGCCAGCAGCCAAACCACCAGGTACGAGCAGTACTTC
clone_size: -; v_call: TRBV28; j_call: TRBJ1-6; d_call: -; cdr3_aa: CASSSSGKNSPLHF; cdr3_nt: TGTGCCAGCAGTTCTAGCGGTAAAAATTCACCCCTCCACTTT
clone_size: -; v_call: TRBV6-5; j_call: TRBJ2-7; d_call: -; cdr3_aa: CASSYAQEYTYEQYF; cdr3_nt: TGTGCCAGCAGTTACGCACAGGAGTATACCTACGAGCAGTACTTC
clone_size: -; v_call: TRBV27; j_call: TRBJ2-1; d_call: -; cdr3_aa: CASSSPFGGQDEQFF; cdr3_nt: TGTGCCAGCAGTTCCCCATTTGGAGGGCAGGATGAGCAGTTCTTC
clone_size: -; v_call: TRBV28; j_call: TRBJ2-7; d_call: -; cdr3_aa: CASSSSIEEQGPYEQYF; cdr3_nt: TGTGCCAGCAGTTCGTCAATAGAGGAGCAGGGGCCCTACGAGCAGTACTTC
clone_size: -; v_call: TRBV27; j_call: TRBJ1-4; d_call: TRBD1; cdr3_aa: CASSLGTGANEKLFF; cdr3_nt: TGTGCCAGCAGTCTGGGGACAGGGGCTAATGAAAAACTGTTTTTT
clone_size: -; v_call: TRBV7-6; j_call: TRBJ2-1; d_call: -; cdr3_aa: CASSAPGAGLYNEQFF; cdr3_nt: TGTGCCAGCAGCGCCCCGGGGGCCGGGCTCTACAATGAGCAGTTCTTC
clone_size: -; v_call: TRBV6-5; j_call: TRBJ2-7; d_call: -; cdr3_aa: CASSQGGSSYEQYF; cdr3_nt: TGTGCCAGCAGTCAAGGGGGAAGCTCCTACGAGCAGTACTTC
clone_size: -; v_call: TRBV7-8; j_call: TRBJ1-1; d_call: TRBD1; cdr3_aa: CASSSTNRGYGTEAFF; cdr3_nt: TGTGCCAGCAGCTCCACGAACAGGGGTTACGGCACTGAAGCTTTCTTT
clone_size: -; v_call: TRBV19; j_call: TRBJ2-7; d_call: TRBD1; cdr3_aa: CASSPGQGGEQYF; cdr3_nt: TGTGCCAGTAGCCCGGGACAGGGTGGGGAGCAGTACTTC
clone_size: -; v_call: TRBV11-1; j_call: TRBJ1-2; d_call: -; cdr3_aa: CASSLGSGADYGYTF; cdr3_nt: TGTGCCAGCAGCTTGGGATCTGGGGCCGACTATGGCTACACCTTC
clone_size: -; v_call: TRBV15; j_call: TRBJ2-1; d_call: -; cdr3_aa: CATSSGYNEQFF; cdr3_nt: TGTGCCACCAGCAGTGGATACAATGAGCAGTTCTTC
clone_size: -; v_call: TRBV25-1; j_call: TRBJ2-4; d_call: TRBD1; cdr3_aa: CASSEYGRTGDDIQYF; cdr3_nt: TGTGCCAGCAGTGAATATGGCCGGACAGGGGACGACATTCAGTACTTC
clone_size: -; v_call: TRBV20-1; j_call: TRBJ1-1; d_call: -; cdr3_aa: CSARSPTEAFF; cdr3_nt: TGCAGTGCTAGGTCGCCCACTGAAGCTTTCTTT
clone_size: -; v_call: TRBV30; j_call: TRBJ1-1; d_call: -; cdr3_aa: CAWSAGMGALEAFF; cdr3_nt: TGTGCCTGGAGCGCGGGGATGGGGGCTCTAGAAGCTTTCTTT
clone_size: -; v_call: TRBV11-2; j_call: TRBJ2-5; d_call: -; cdr3_aa: CASLAGSTGTQYF; cdr3_nt: TGTGCCAGCCTGGCGGGTAGTACAGGGACCCAGTACTTC
clone_size: once; v_call: TRBV7-3; j_call: TRBJ2-7; d_call: TRBD2; cdr3_aa: CASSLAGGPSYEQYF; cdr3_nt: TGTGCCAGCAGCTTAGCGGGGGGGCCCTCATACGAGCAGTACTTC
clone_size: once; v_call: TRBV4-3; j_call: TRBJ2-1; d_call: TRBD2; cdr3_aa: CASSLRLAAYNEQFF; cdr3_nt: TGCGCCAGCAGCCTCCGACTAGCGGCATACAATGAGCAGTTCTTC
clone_size: once; v_call: TRBV28; j_call: TRBJ1-5; d_call: -; cdr3_aa: CASSPQSNQPQHF; cdr3_nt: TGTGCCAGCAGTCCACAGAGCAATCAGCCCCAGCATTTT
clone_size: -; v_call: TRBV2; j_call: TRBJ1-1; d_call: TRBD1; cdr3_aa: CATPGTGFPEAFF; cdr3_nt: TGTGCCACCCCCGGGACAGGGTTCCCTGAAGCTTTCTTT
clone_size: -; v_call: TRBV6-5; j_call: TRBJ2-7; d_call: TRBD1; cdr3_aa: CASSYSGGHEQYF; cdr3_nt: TGTGCCAGCAGTTACTCAGGGGGCCACGAGCAGTACTTC
clone_size: -; v_call: TRBV27; j_call: TRBJ1-2; d_call: -; cdr3_aa: CASSFGANYGYTF; cdr3_nt: TGTGCCAGCAGTTTTGGCGCTAACTATGGCTACACCTTC
clone_size: -; v_call: TRBV6-5; j_call: TRBJ2-1; d_call: TRBD2; cdr3_aa: CASSILAGGYNEQFF; cdr3_nt: TGTGCCAGCAGCATACTAGCGGGGGGCTACAATGAGCAGTTCTTC
clone_size: -; v_call: TRBV27; j_call: TRBJ2-6; d_call: TRBD1; cdr3_aa: CASSLSPGTGPGANVLTF; cdr3_nt: TGTGCCAGCAGTTTAAGTCCCGGGACAGGGCCCGGGGCCAACGTCCTGACTTTC
clone_size: -; v_call: TRBV13; j_call: TRBJ2-7; d_call: -; cdr3_aa: CASSLYLQLHEQYF; cdr3_nt: TGTGCCAGCAGCTTATATCTACAGCTACACGAGCAGTACTTC
clone_size: -; v_call: TRBV4-2; j_call: TRBJ1-1; d_call: -; cdr3_aa: CASSQVDGNTEAFF; cdr3_nt: TGTGCCAGCAGCCAAGTAGACGGGAACACTGAAGCTTTCTTT
clone_size: -; v_call: TRBV15; j_call: TRBJ1-2; d_call: TRBD1; cdr3_aa: CATSMGQGNYGYTF; cdr3_nt: TGTGCCACCAGCATGGGACAGGGCAACTATGGCTACACCTTC
clone_size: -; v_call: TRBV27; j_call: TRBJ2-1; d_call: TRBD2; cdr3_aa: CASGVAGVAYNEQFF; cdr3_nt: TGTGCCAGCGGAGTAGCGGGAGTGGCGTACAATGAGCAGTTCTTC
clone_size: -; v_call: TRBV5-4; j_call: TRBJ2-1; d_call: TRBD1; cdr3_aa: CASSLGDSYNEQFF; cdr3_nt: TGTGCCAGCAGCTTGGGGGACAGCTACAATGAGCAGTTCTTC
clone_size: -; v_call: TRBV29-1; j_call: TRBJ2-7; d_call: TRBD1; cdr3_aa: CSVEGDREGVYEQYF; cdr3_nt: TGCAGCGTTGAAGGGGACAGGGAAGGGGTCTACGAGCAGTACTTC
clone_size: -; v_call: TRBV5-1; j_call: TRBJ1-1; d_call: TRBD1; cdr3_aa: CASSSGQGGSTEAFF; cdr3_nt: TGCGCCAGCAGCTCGGGACAGGGTGGGAGCACTGAAGCTTTCTTT
clone_size: -; v_call: TRBV6-1; j_call: TRBJ2-1; d_call: -; cdr3_aa: CASNERLGWDEQFF; cdr3_nt: TGTGCCAGCAACGAGAGACTAGGGTGGGATGAGCAGTTCTTC
clone_size: -; v_call: TRBV14; j_call: TRBJ2-5; d_call: TRBD2; cdr3_aa: CASSRPSGPSGTQYF; cdr3_nt: TGTGCCAGCAGCCGTCCTAGCGGACCCTCGGGGACCCAGTACTTC
clone_size: -; v_call: TRBV7-8; j_call: TRBJ2-1; d_call: TRBD2; cdr3_aa: CASSLEGGPYNEQFF; cdr3_nt: TGTGCCAGCAGCTTAGAGGGAGGGCCGTACAATGAGCAGTTCTTC
clone_size: few; v_call: TRBV27; j_call: TRBJ2-7; d_call: -; cdr3_aa: CASRGASYEQYF; cdr3_nt: TGTGCCAGCAGGGGGGCCTCCTACGAGCAGTACTTC
clone_size: -; v_call: TRBV7-9; j_call: TRBJ1-3; d_call: -; cdr3_aa: CASSLPNGRYSGNTIYF; cdr3_nt: TGTGCCAGCAGCTTACCCAACGGCCGGTACTCTGGAAACACCATATATTTT
clone_size: -; v_call: TRBV13; j_call: TRBJ1-6; d_call: -; cdr3_aa: CASSLGTGGRSPLHF; cdr3_nt: TGTGCCAGCAGCTTAGGTACTGGAGGGAGATCACCCCTCCACTTT
clone_size: -; v_call: TRBV21-1; j_call: TRBJ2-7; d_call: -; cdr3_aa: CASKPPGEQYF; cdr3_nt: TGTGCCAGCAAGCCCCCGGGTGAGCAGTACTTC
clone_size: once; v_call: TRBV27; j_call: TRBJ2-7; d_call: -; cdr3_aa: CASGLTNAYEQYF; cdr3_nt: TGTGCCAGCGGGTTGACAAACGCCTACGAGCAGTACTTC
clone_size: -; v_call: TRBV10-2; j_call: TRBJ2-7; d_call: -; cdr3_aa: CASSPDTFSYEQYF; cdr3_nt: TGCGCCAGCAGCCCCGACACCTTCTCCTACGAGCAGTACTTC
clone_size: -; v_call: TRBV5-4; j_call: TRBJ2-2; d_call: -; cdr3_aa: CASSLTGTGELFF; cdr3_nt: TGTGCCAGCAGCTTGACGGGCACCGGGGAGCTGTTTTTT
clone_size: -; v_call: TRBV30; j_call: TRBJ2-3; d_call: -; cdr3_aa: CAWSTISTDTQYF; cdr3_nt: TGTGCCTGGAGTACTATTAGCACAGATACGCAGTATTTT
clone_size: -; v_call: TRBV6-6; j_call: TRBJ1-1; d_call: TRBD1; cdr3_aa: CASSYPDREGTEAFF; cdr3_nt: TGTGCCAGCAGTTACCCGGACAGGGAGGGCACTGAAGCTTTCTTT
clone_size: -; v_call: TRBV4-1; j_call: TRBJ1-2; d_call: -; cdr3_aa: CASSQVRQNYGYTF; cdr3_nt: TGCGCCAGCAGCCAAGTAAGGCAGAACTATGGCTACACCTTC